This section outlines one T cell receptor (beta chain) sequence together with its context. Its antigen remains unidentified. Assay used: immunoSEQ multiplex PCR; TCRdb lists only in-frame clones, some missing. The profile shows 180,000 or so clones, about 89% of them singletons. The data were taken from a study of cytomegalovirus exposure and HLA in healthy donors. Study results and caveats: Researchers counted 164 TCR beta chains as cytomegalovirus-associated. In vitro experiments confirmed that three CMV-associated chains were specific for CMV antigens.

The sequence was collected from a man younger than 40 in good health and CMV-seropositive. Sequencing used PBMCs.

Here the CDR3 reads CASTLGPKTFF. The CDR3 coding sequence is TGTGCCAGCACCCTAGGTCCCAAAACTTTCTTT. V usage is TRBV6-5 and J usage is TRBJ1-1; D call uncertain. CDR3 length: 11 residues. Looked up from germline, CDR1 is MNHEY and CDR2 is SVGAGI. Trimming removed 7 bases from V and 12 bases from J, with 15 bases in between.